This T cell receptor beta chain was documented in a study of OX40 agonist ivuxolimab in advanced cancers. On this clone: Its antigen is unknown.

Study-level points and caveats: Clonal expansion was seen in CD4+ and CD8+ blood T cells by week 6 at 0.1 to 3.0 mg/kg. More expanded clones were seen, on average, in CD8+ T cells than in CD4+.

Generated by immunoSEQ multiplex PCR, the TCRdb table keeps only in-frame clones and is missing some. Among about 89,000 clones listed, around 92% were seen once. The germline V gene has CDR1 MDHEN and CDR2 SYDVKM. The CDR3 contains 12 residues. V was trimmed by 3 bases and J by 6 bases, leaving 6 bases between them. The source of this sequence is an adult with an advanced solid tumor such as melanoma, head and neck, liver or kidney cancer. The chain combines TRBV28 with TRBJ1-5; D is undetermined. The source was CD4+ or CD8+ T cells sorted from blood, collected in a trial of the OX40 agonist ivuxolimab. The CDR3 DNA is TGTGCCAGCAGTTTTAGAAGTCAGCCCCAGCATTTT. Protein product: CASSFRSQPQHF.